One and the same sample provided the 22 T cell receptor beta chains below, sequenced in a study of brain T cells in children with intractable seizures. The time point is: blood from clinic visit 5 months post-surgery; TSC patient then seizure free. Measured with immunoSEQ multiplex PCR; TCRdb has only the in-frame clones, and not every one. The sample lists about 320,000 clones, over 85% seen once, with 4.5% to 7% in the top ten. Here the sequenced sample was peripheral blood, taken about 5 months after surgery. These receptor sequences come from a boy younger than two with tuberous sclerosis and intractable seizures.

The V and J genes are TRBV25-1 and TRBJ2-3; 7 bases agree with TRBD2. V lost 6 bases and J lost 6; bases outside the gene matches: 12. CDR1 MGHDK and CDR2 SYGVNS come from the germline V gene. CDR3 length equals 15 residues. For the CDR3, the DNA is TGTGCCAGCAGGTTCGGGGCGGGAGAGAGCGATACGCAGTATTTT. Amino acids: CASRFGAGESDTQYF. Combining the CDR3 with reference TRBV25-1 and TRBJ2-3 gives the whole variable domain EADIYQTPRYLVIGTGKKITLECSQTMGHDKMYWYQQDPGMELHLIHYSYGVNSTEKGDLSSESTVSRIRTEHFPLTLESARPSHTSQYLCASRFGAGESDTQYFGPGTRLTVL.

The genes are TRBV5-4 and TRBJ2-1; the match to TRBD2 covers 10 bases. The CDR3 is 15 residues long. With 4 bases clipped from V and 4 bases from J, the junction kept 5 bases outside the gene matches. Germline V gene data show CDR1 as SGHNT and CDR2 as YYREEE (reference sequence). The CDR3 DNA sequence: TGTGCCAGCAGCCCTGGGACTAGCGTGTACAATGAGCAGTTCTTC. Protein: CASSPGTSVYNEQFF.

CDR3 DNA: TGCGCCAGCAGTGAGCAGGGGGCGAATTCACCCCTCCACTTT. It yields the protein CASSEQGANSPLHF. The rearrangement uses TRBV10-1 and TRBJ1-6, with TRBD1 matching over 8 bases. V was pared by 2 bases and J by 7 bases, with 1 base of the junction left unmatched. There are 14 residues in the CDR3. Germline CDR1 and CDR2: WNHNN and SYGVQD (reference sequence).

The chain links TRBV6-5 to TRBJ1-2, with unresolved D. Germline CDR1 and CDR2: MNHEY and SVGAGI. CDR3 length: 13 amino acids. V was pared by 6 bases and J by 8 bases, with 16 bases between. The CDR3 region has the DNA TGTGCCAGCAGCCCCTCTCGGAATTTGGGCTACACCTTC. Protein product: CASSPSRNLGYTF.

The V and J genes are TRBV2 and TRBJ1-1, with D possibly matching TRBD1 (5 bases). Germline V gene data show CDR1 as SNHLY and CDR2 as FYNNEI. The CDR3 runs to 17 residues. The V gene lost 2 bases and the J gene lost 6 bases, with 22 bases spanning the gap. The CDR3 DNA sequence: TGTGCCAGCAGTGAATACGGGGCAGGGCCGCAGGCCCCTGAAGCTTTCTTT. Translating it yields CASSEYGAGPQAPEAFF.

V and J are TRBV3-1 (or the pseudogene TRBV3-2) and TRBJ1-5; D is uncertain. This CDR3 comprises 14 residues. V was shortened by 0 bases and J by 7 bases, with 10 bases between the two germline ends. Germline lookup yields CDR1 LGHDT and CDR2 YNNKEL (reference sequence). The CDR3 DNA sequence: TGTGCCAGCAGCCAAGAGGGTGGGGTCCAGCCCCAGCATTTT. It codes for CASSQEGGVQPQHF.

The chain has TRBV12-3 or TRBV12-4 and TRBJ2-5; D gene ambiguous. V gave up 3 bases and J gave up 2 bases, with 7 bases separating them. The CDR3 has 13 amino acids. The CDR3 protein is CASSFIKQETQYF. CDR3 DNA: TGTGCCAGCAGTTTTATCAAACAAGAGACCCAGTACTTC.

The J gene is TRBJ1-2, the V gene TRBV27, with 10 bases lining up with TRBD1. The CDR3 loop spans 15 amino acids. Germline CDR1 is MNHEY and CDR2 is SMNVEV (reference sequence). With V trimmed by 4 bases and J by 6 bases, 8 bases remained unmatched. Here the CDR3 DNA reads TGTGCCAGCAGTTCTTGGACAGGGGGTATAAATGGCTACACCTTC. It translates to CASSSWTGGINGYTF.

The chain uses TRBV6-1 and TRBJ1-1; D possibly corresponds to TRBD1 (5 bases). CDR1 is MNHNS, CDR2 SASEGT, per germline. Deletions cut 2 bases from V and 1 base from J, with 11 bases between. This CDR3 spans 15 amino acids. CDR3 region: CASSERQGRNTEAFF. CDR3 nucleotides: TGTGCCAGCAGTGAAAGGCAGGGACGGAACACTGAAGCTTTCTTT.

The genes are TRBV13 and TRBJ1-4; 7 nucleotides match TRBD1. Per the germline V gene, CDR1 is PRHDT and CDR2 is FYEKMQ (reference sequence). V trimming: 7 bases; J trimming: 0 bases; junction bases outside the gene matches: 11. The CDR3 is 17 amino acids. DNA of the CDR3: TGTGCCAGCACCACCGGGACAGAGCGTTCAACTAATGAAAAACTGTTTTTT. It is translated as CASTTGTERSTNEKLFF.

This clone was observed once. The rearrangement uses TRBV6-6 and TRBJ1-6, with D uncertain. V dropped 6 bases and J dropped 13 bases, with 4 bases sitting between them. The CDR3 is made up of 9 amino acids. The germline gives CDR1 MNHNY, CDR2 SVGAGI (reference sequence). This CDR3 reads CASSPPLHF. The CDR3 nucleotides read TGTGCCAGCAGCCCCCCCCTCCACTTT.

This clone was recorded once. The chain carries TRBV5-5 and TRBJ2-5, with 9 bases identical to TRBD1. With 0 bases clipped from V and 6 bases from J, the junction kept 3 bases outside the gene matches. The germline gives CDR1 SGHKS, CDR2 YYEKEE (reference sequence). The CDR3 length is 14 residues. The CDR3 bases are TGTGCCAGCAGCTTGGGGGGACAGGGAAAGACCCAGTACTTC. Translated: CASSLGGQGKTQYF.

CDR3 nucleotides: TGTGCCACCAGCAGAATTATGAGGGTTACAGGCCTGATGAACACTGAAGCTTTCTTT. Encoded protein: CATSRIMRVTGLMNTEAFF. This chain uses TRBV15 with TRBJ1-1; D is perhaps TRBD1 (5 bases). CDR3 length: 19 amino acids. Trimming stripped 2 bases from V and 0 bases from J, with 22 bases between. Germline values: CDR1 LNHNV, CDR2 YYDKDF (reference sequence).

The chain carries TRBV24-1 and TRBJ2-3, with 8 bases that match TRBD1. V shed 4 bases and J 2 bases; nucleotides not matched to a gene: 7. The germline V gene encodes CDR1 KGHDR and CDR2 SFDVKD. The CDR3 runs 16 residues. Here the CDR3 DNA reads TGTGCCACCAGTGACCCGACAGGGGTGGACACAGATACGCAGTATTTT. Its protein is CATSDPTGVDTDTQYF.

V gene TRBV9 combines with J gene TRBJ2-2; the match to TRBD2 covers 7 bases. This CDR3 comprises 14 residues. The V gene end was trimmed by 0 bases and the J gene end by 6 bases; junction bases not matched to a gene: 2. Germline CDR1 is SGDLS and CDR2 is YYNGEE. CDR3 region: CASSVGGGSGELFF. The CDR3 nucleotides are TGTGCCAGCAGCGTAGGGGGAGGGTCCGGGGAGCTGTTTTTT.

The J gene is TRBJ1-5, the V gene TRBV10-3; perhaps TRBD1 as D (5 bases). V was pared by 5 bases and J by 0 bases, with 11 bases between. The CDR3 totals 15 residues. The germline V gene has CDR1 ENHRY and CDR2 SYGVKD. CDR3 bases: TGTGCCATCAGTAACGGGGCCGATAGCAATCAGCCCCAGCATTTT. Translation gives CAISNGADSNQPQHF.

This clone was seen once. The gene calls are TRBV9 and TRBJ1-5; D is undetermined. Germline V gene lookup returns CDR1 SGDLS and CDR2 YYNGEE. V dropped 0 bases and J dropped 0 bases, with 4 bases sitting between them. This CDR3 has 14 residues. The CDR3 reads CASSVANSNQPQHF. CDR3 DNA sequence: TGTGCCAGCAGCGTAGCAAATAGCAATCAGCCCCAGCATTTT.

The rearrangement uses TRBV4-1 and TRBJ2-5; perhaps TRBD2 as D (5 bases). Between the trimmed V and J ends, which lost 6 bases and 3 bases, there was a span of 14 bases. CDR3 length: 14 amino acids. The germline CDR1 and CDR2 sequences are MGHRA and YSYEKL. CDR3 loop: CASSLRDGEETQYF. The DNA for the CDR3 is TGCGCCAGCAGTCTGAGGGATGGGGAAGAGACCCAGTACTTC.

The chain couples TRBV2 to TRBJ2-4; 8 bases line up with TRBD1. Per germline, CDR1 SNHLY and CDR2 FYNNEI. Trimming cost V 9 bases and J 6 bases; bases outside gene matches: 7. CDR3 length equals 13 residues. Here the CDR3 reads CARSLGQGNIQYF. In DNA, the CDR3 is TGTGCCAGGTCCCTTGGACAGGGAAACATTCAGTACTTC. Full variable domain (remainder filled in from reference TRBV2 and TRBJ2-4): EPEVTQTPSHQVTQMGQEVILRCVPISNHLYFYWYRQILGQKVEFLVSFYNNEISEKSEIFDDQFSVERPDGSNFTLKIRSTKLEDSAMYFCARSLGQGNIQYFGAGTRLSVL.

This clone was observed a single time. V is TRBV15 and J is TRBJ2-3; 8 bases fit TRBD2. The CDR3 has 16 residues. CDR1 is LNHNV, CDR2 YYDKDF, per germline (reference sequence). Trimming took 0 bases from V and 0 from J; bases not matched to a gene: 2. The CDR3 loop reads CATSRDRLASTDTQYF. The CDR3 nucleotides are TGTGCCACCAGCAGAGATCGACTAGCGAGCACAGATACGCAGTATTTT.

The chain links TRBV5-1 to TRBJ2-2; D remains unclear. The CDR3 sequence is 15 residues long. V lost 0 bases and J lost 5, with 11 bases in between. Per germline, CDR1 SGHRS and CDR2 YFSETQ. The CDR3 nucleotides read TGCGCCAGCAGCTTGGAGTGGGCGCGGACCGGGGAGCTGTTTTTT. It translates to CASSLEWARTGELFF.

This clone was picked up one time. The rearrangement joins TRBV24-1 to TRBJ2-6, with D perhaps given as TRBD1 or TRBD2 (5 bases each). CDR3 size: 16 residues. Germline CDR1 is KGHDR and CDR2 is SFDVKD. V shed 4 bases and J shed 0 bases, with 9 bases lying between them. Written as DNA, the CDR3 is TGTGCCACCAGTGACGGGACGGTCTCTGGGGCCAACGTCCTGACTTTC. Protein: CATSDGTVSGANVLTF.